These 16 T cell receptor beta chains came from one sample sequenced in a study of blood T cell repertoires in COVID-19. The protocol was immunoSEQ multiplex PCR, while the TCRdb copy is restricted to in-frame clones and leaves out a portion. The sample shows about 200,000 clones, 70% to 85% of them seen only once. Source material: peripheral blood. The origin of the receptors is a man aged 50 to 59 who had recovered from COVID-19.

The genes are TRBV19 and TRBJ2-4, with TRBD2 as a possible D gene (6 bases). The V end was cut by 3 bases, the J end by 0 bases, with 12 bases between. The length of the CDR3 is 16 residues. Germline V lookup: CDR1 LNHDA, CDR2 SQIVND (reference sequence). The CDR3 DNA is TGTGCCAGTAGTATGTGGGGGGACTTAGCCAAAAACATTCAGTACTTC. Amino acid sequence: CASSMWGDLAKNIQYF.

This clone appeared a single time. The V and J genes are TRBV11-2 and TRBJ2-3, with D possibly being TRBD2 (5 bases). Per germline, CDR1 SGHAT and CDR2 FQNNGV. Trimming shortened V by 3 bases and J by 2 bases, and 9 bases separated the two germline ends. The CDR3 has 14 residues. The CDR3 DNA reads TGTGCCAGCAGCTTCGGACTCGACACAGATACGCAGTATTTT. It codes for CASSFGLDTDTQYF.

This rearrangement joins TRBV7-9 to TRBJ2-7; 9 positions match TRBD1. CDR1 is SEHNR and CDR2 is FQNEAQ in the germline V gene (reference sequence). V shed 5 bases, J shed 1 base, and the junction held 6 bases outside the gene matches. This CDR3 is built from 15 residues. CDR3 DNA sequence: TGTGCCAGCAGCCTTACCGGGACAGGGTCCTACGAGCAGTACTTC. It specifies CASSLTGTGSYEQYF.

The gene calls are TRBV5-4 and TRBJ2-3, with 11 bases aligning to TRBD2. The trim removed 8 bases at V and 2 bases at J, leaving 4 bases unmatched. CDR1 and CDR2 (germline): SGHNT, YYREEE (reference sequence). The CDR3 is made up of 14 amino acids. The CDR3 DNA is TGTGCCAGTAAACTAGCGGGAGTCACAGATACGCAGTATTTT. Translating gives CASKLAGVTDTQYF.

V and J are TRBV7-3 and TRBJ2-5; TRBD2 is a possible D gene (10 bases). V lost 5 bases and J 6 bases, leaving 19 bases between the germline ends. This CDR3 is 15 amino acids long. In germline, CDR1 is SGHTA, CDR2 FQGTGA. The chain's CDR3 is CASSQTSGTGKTQYF. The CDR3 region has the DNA TGTGCCAGCAGCCAAACTAGCGGGACAGGGAAGACCCAGTACTTC.

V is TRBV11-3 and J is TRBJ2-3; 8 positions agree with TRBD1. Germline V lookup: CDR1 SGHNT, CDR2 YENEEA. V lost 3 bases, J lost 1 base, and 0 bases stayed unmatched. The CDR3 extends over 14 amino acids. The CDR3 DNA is TGTGCCAGCAGCTTGGGACAGGGCACAGATACGCAGTATTTT. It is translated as CASSLGQGTDTQYF.

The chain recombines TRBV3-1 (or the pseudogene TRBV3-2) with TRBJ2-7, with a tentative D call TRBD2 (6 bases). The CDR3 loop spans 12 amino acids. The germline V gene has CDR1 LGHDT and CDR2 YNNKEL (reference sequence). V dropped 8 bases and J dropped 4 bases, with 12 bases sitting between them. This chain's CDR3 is CASETRGYEQYF. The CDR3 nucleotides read TGTGCCAGCGAGACTAGAGGGTACGAGCAGTACTTC.

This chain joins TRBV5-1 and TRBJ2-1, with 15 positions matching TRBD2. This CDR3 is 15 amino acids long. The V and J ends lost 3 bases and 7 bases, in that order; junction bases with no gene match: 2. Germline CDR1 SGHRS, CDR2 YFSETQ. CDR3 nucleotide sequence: TGCGCCAGCAGCTCCGGGACTAGCGGGAGGAATGAGCAGTTCTTC. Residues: CASSSGTSGRNEQFF.

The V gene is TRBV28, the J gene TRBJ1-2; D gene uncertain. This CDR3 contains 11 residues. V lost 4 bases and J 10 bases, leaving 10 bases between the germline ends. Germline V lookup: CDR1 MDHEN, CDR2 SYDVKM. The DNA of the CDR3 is TGTGCCAGCAGTTCTCGCGGGGTCTACACCTTC. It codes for CASSSRGVYTF.

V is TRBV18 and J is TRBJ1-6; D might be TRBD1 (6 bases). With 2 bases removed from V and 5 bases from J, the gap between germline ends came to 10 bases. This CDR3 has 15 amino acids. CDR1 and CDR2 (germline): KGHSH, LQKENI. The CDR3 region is CASSPEGVNNSPLHF. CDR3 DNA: TGTGCCAGCTCACCAGAGGGGGTAAATAATTCACCCCTCCACTTT.

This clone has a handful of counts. The CDR3 DNA sequence: TGTGCCAGCAGTTTGTGGGGAGGGTTTGACACCGGGGAGCTGTTTTTT. This codes for CASSLWGGFDTGELFF. This chain joins TRBV27 and TRBJ2-2; TRBD2 aligns across 7 bases. The germline CDR1 and CDR2 sequences are MNHEY and SMNVEV (reference sequence). Trimming took 3 bases from V and 3 from J; bases not matched to a gene: 7. This CDR3 is built from 16 residues.

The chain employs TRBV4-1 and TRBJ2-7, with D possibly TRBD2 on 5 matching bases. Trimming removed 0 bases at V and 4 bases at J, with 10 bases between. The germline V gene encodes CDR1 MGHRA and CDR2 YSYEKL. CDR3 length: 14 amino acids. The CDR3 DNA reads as TGCGCCAGCAGCCAAGATCCCGGGGTTTACGAGCAGTACTTC. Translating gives CASSQDPGVYEQYF.

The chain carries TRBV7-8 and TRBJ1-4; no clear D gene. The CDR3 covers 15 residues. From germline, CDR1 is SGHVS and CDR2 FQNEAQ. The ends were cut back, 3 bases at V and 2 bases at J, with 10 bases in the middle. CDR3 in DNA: TGTGCCAGCAGCTTGTGGGGAGGGACTAATGAAAAACTGTTTTTT. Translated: CASSLWGGTNEKLFF.

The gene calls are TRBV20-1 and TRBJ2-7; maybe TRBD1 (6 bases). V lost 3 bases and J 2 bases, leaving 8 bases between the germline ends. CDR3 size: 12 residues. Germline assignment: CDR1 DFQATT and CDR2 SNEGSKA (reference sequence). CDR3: CSASKGAYEQYF. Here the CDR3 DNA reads TGCAGTGCTAGTAAGGGGGCCTACGAGCAGTACTTC.

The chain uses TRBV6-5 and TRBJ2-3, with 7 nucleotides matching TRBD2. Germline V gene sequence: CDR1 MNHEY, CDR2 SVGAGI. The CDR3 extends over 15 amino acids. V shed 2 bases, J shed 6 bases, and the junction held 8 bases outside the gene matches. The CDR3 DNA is TGTGCCAGCAGTTACCGGTCCTACGGGGGGGATACGCAGTATTTT. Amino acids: CASSYRSYGGDTQYF.

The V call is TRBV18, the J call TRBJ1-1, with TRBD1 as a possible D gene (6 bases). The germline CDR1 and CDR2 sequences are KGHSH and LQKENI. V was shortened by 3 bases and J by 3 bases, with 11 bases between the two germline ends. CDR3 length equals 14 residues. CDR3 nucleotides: TGTGCCAGCTCACCCCTAGAGGGGGACACTGAAGCTTTCTTT. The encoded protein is CASSPLEGDTEAFF.